The next 20 T cell receptor beta chains were all read from a single sample in a study of metastatic and nonmetastatic thyroid tumors. Through MiXCR, TCRdb re-clonotyped the PCR reads. The repertoire holds 15,000 or so clones, with around 25% as singletons. Prior to thyroid surgery, none of the patients had received any treatment. Sequences were obtained from blood. These receptors were taken from a male donor with papillary thyroid cancer or a benign thyroid nodule (not recorded which). Some clones in this sample may be carry-over from other donors' samples.

This chain joins TRBV20-1 and TRBJ1-1; D not resolved. Trimming removed 6 bases from V and 1 base from J, with 15 bases in between. The CDR3 is 14 residues long. Germline CDR1 reads DFQATT; CDR2 reads SNEGSKA (reference sequence). The CDR3 coding sequence is TGCAGTGCCTCTCCTTTAGTGGCGAACACTGAAGCTTTCTTT. This gives the protein CSASPLVANTEAFF.

This clone was recorded at least ten times. The chain links TRBV18 to TRBJ2-7, with D possibly TRBD2 on 5 matching bases. CDR3 length equals 14 residues. The V gene's germline CDR1 is KGHSH and CDR2 LQKENI. Deletions cut 4 bases from V and 0 bases from J, with 10 bases between. CDR3 sequence: CASSQQRNSYEQYF. The CDR3 DNA follows: TGTGCCAGCTCACAACAGCGGAACTCCTACGAGCAGTACTTC.

By share, this clone counts as medium-sized. The chain couples TRBV12-3 or TRBV12-4 to TRBJ1-2, with D possibly matching TRBD1 (5 bases). There are 13 residues in the CDR3. Deletions cut 8 bases from V and 8 bases from J, with 18 bases between. CDR3 sequence (DNA): TGTGCCAGCTTGATGGGGGGGAGGGAAGGCTACACCTTC. Its protein product is CASLMGGREGYTF.

This rearrangement joins TRBV5-1 to TRBJ2-7; D remains ambiguous. V was trimmed by 0 bases and J by 3 bases, leaving 10 bases between them. There are 14 residues in the CDR3. Germline V gene sequence: CDR1 SGHRS, CDR2 YFSETQ. The CDR3 loop is CASSLGLRVYEQYF. CDR3 DNA sequence: TGCGCCAGCAGCTTGGGACTGAGAGTCTACGAGCAGTACTTC. Supplemented by reference TRBV5-1 and TRBJ2-7, the full variable domain reads KAGVTQTPRYLIKTRGQQVTLSCSPISGHRSVSWYQQTPGQGLQFLFEYFSETQRNKGNFPGRFSGRQFSNSRSEMNVSTLELGDSALYLCASSLGLRVYEQYFGPGTRLTVT.

The chain couples TRBV11-1 to TRBJ2-1; D perhaps matches TRBD2 (5 bases). Looked up from germline, CDR1 is SGHAT and CDR2 is FQDESV (reference sequence). The CDR3 spans 16 residues. V was cut by 5 bases and J by 0 bases, with 14 bases left in between. CDR3 nucleotide sequence: TGTGCCAGCAGCCCACGGACTTCCCTCTCCTACAATGAGCAGTTCTTC. This encodes CASSPRTSLSYNEQFF.

At least ten counts were recorded for this clone. CDR3 loop: CSARWPTSGETQYF. Here the CDR3 DNA reads TGCAGTGCTAGATGGCCAACTAGCGGGGAGACCCAGTACTTC. This sequence joins TRBV20-1 and TRBJ2-5; 9 nucleotides line up with TRBD2. The trim removed 2 bases at V and 5 bases at J, leaving 6 bases unmatched. CDR3 length: 14 amino acids. Germline-derived CDR1 and CDR2 are DFQATT and SNEGSKA (reference sequence).

This clone is categorized as medium-sized (0.01 to 0.1%). This chain uses TRBV19 with TRBJ1-1, with TRBD1 as a possible D gene (6 bases). Germline values: CDR1 LNHDA, CDR2 SQIVND (reference sequence). V was clipped by 5 bases and J by 4 bases, with 14 bases between them. The CDR3 extends over 14 amino acids. CDR3 nucleotide sequence: TGTGCCAGTAGTCCGCGGGTAGGGGGCACTGAAGCTTTCTTT. Translated, it gives CASSPRVGGTEAFF.

In this sample, this clone turned up many times. V gene TRBV5-5 combines with J gene TRBJ2-5; maybe TRBD2 (7 bases). Trimming left V 1 base short and J 4 bases short, with 14 bases between. Looked up from germline, CDR1 is SGHKS and CDR2 is YYEKEE (reference sequence). The CDR3 has 15 amino acids. CDR3: CASSLSAGARETQYF. CDR3 sequence (DNA): TGTGCCAGCAGCTTGTCGGCGGGGGCCAGAGAGACCCAGTACTTC.

The chain employs TRBV18 and TRBJ2-7; no firm D call. The CDR3 runs 13 residues. V dropped 1 base and J dropped 3 bases, with 7 bases sitting between them. Germline V lookup: CDR1 KGHSH, CDR2 LQKENI. CDR3 residues: CASSPRLFYEQYF. The CDR3 bases are TGTGCCAGCTCACCACGACTCTTCTACGAGCAGTACTTC.

This clone was seen many times. The junction departs from the called germline gene at one end, perhaps through a read error. The chain combines TRBV2 with TRBJ1-5, with D tentatively TRBD1 (5 bases). Looked up from germline, CDR1 is SNHLY and CDR2 is FYNNEI. This CDR3 comprises 13 residues. The CDR3 region has the DNA TGTGCCAGCAGTGACGCTTTTGGCAGGGTTGGACTTTTT. Its translation: CASSDAFGRVGLF. Full variable domain (outside the CDR3, taken from reference TRBV2 and TRBJ1-5): EPEVTQTPSHQVTQMGQEVILRCVPISNHLYFYWYRQILGQKVEFLVSFYNNEISEKSEIFDDQFSVERPDGSNFTLKIRSTKLEDSAMYFCASSDAFGRVGLFGDGTRLSIL.

Within the sample, this clone is medium-sized. This chain links TRBV19 with TRBJ2-7; D call uncertain. The ends were cut back, 3 bases at V and 6 bases at J, with 12 bases in the middle. The CDR3 length is 13 residues. In germline, CDR1 is LNHDA, CDR2 SQIVND (reference sequence). CDR3: CASSIAAASEQYF. CDR3 DNA sequence: TGTGCCAGTAGTATCGCGGCAGCCAGCGAGCAGTACTTC.

The V gene is TRBV29-1, the J gene TRBJ1-5; D gene uncertain. V gave up 4 bases and J gave up 2 bases, with 24 bases separating them. CDR3 length equals 18 residues. The germline CDR1 and CDR2 sequences are SQVTM and ANQGSEA. The CDR3 region has the DNA TGCAGCGTTGTGGGCAGCCCTTCGTTGAATTATCGCAATCAGCCCCAGCATTTT. Encoded protein: CSVVGSPSLNYRNQPQHF.

Only a few counts were recorded for this clone. This chain links TRBV11-2 with TRBJ2-1; either TRBD1 or TRBD2 may supply D (5 bases each). The CDR3 is 16 amino acids. Trimming took off 0 bases at V and 5 bases at J, with 14 bases between the two ends. Looked up from germline, CDR1 is SGHAT and CDR2 is FQNNGV. The CDR3 loop is CASSLDPSGRNNEQFF. Written as DNA, the CDR3 is TGTGCCAGCAGCTTAGATCCATCGGGACGGAACAATGAGCAGTTCTTC.

This clone is categorized as medium-sized. The chain recombines TRBV24-1 with TRBJ2-7; possible D gene TRBD2, 5 bases. Trimming cost V 5 bases and J 4 bases, with 17 bases left between them. This CDR3 has 15 residues. The germline CDR1 and CDR2 sequences are KGHDR and SFDVKD. CDR3 sequence: CATSVDTLTGYEQYF. Here the CDR3 DNA reads TGTGCCACCAGTGTAGACACTCTAACGGGATACGAGCAGTACTTC.

This clone ranks as medium-sized. The chain couples TRBV5-1 to TRBJ1-5, with TRBD1 as a possible D gene (5 bases). Looked up from germline, CDR1 is SGHRS and CDR2 is YFSETQ. CDR3 length: 15 amino acids. V was pared by 1 base and J by 7 bases, with 15 bases between. CDR3 protein: CASSLSSGGRQPQHF. CDR3 bases: TGCGCCAGCAGCTTGTCCTCCGGGGGAAGGCAGCCCCAGCATTTT.

This clone has a count of ten or more. The chain links TRBV5-4 to TRBJ2-2; 15 positions agree with TRBD2. Trimming cost V 4 bases and J 6 bases; bases outside gene matches: 7. The CDR3 has 17 residues. Germline CDR1 is SGHNT and CDR2 is YYREEE (reference sequence). The DNA of the CDR3 is TGTGCCAGCAGCGCCGGACTAGCGGGAGGGTCGTCCGGGGAGCTGTTTTTT. As protein: CASSAGLAGGSSGELFF.

With respect to this clone: The junction departs from germline at one end; a sequencing error may be responsible. The chain recombines TRBV19 with TRBJ1-6; 7 bases match TRBD1. This CDR3 region has 11 residues. Germline V gene lookup returns CDR1 LNHDA and CDR2 SQIVND (reference sequence). The CDR3 here is CASRGNSPIQF. The CDR3 DNA follows: TGTGCCAGCAGGGGGAATTCACCCATCCAATTT.

This clone was seen ten or more times. This CDR3 reads CASKDVFYGYTF. Written as DNA, the CDR3 is TGTGCCAGCAAGGACGTATTCTATGGCTACACCTTC. This sequence joins TRBV27 and TRBJ1-2; no clear D gene. Trimming took 7 bases from V and 4 from J, leaving 10 bases between them. CDR3 length equals 12 residues. Looked up from germline, CDR1 is MNHEY and CDR2 is SMNVEV (reference sequence).

The V and J genes are TRBV12-3 or TRBV12-4 and TRBJ2-7, with 7 positions matching TRBD1. V lost 3 bases to trimming and J lost 4 bases; unmatched junction nucleotides: 3. The CDR3 has 13 residues. CDR3 DNA sequence: TGTGCCAGCAGTTTGACAGGGCGGTACGAGCAGTACTTC. This gives the protein CASSLTGRYEQYF.

The gene calls are TRBV2 and TRBJ1-1; D might be TRBD1 (6 bases). Per the germline V gene, CDR1 is SNHLY and CDR2 is FYNNEI. The CDR3 covers 15 residues. V was clipped by 6 bases and J by 3 bases, with 17 bases between them. CDR3 in amino acids: CASRRRGGVDTEAFF. DNA for the CDR3: TGTGCCAGCAGGAGGAGGGGGGGGGTTGACACTGAAGCTTTCTTT. The variable domain in full, with the rest retrieved from reference TRBV2 and TRBJ1-1, is EPEVTQTPSHQVTQMGQEVILRCVPISNHLYFYWYRQILGQKVEFLVSFYNNEISEKSEIFDDQFSVERPDGSNFTLKIRSTKLEDSAMYFCASRRRGGVDTEAFFGQGTRLTVV.